The 2 T cell receptor beta chains below were found in one sample sequenced in a study of tumor-infiltrating lymphocytes in primary liver carcinoma. Starting from approximately 0.45 ug of total RNA, TCR beta cDNA was produced with a primer in the constant region. Each TCR beta library was derived from three nested multiplex PCR rounds that employed slightly modified ARM-PCR. Forward primers for TRBV1-TRBV30 and a C-beta reverse primer served the first two PCR rounds, at about 9 cycles each. MiXCR was run by TCRdb on the multiplex PCR reads, yielding one entry per CDR3 protein. This table has around 170,000 distinct CDR3 sequences, 60% appearing once. The study extracted blood RNA from unsorted whole blood and also extracted germline DNA. Sample: peripheral blood. The receptors stem from a man aged 40-49 years with primary liver carcinoma and hepatitis B virus infection.

Notes on this clonotype: The junction does not match germline at one end; this may be a read error. The rearrangement joins TRBV11-2 to TRBJ2-1; D gene unclear. The CDR3 length is 13 residues. Germline CDR1 is SGHAT and CDR2 is FQNNGV. The CDR3 here is CVSSFASGNEQFF. For the CDR3, the DNA is TGTGTCAGCAGCTTCGCTAGTGGGAATGAGCAGTTCTTC.

A word on this clonotype: A much larger clone differs by one base, so this may be a read error. This rearrangement joins TRBV11-3 to TRBJ2-2; no clear D gene. Germline V lookup: CDR1 SGHNT, CDR2 YENEEA. The CDR3 has 11 residues. The CDR3 loop reads CTSSLGGELFF. CDR3 DNA: TGTACCAGCAGTCTAGGCGGGGAGCTGTTTTTT.